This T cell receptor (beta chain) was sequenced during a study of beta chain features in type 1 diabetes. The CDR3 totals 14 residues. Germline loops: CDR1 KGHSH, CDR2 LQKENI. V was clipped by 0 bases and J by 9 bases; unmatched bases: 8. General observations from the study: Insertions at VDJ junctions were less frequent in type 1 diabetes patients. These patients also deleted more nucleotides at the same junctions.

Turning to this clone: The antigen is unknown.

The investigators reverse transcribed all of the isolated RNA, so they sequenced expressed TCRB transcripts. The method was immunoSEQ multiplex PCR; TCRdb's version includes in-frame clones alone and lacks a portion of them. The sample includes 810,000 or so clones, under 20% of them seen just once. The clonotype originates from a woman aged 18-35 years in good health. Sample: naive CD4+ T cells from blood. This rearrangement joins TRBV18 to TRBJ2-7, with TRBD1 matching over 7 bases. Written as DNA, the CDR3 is TGTGCCAGCTCACCACCCTGGGACAGATCTAGGCAGTACTTC. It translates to CASSPPWDRSRQYF.